This T cell receptor beta chain is from a study of blood T cells in healthy people across ages (dated by TCRdb to between 2014 and 2017). About the investigation overall: In model experiments, roughly one uniquely barcoded TCR beta cDNA molecule per two T cells was captured by template switching. To track age-related changes in TCR beta repertoire diversity, the study relied on deep sequencing normalized with unique cDNA molecular identifiers. Donors were grouped into four age groups: young (average approximately 15 years), middle-aged (roughly 38), aged (around 60) and long-lived (about 90). To avoid experimental bias, donors of different ages were distributed randomly across sequencing lanes. The study analyzed two additional independent replicas of 1 million unique cDNA reads from the same blood draw for two donors, one aged 18 to 29 and one aged 80 or older.

Libraries were made using 5' RACE. A second PCR of about 7 to 12 cycles was run with a J-beta primer mix and a sample-barcoded 5' primer. A unique molecular identifier was introduced onto each TCR beta cDNA molecule by a template-switch 5' adaptor carrying 12 random nucleotides. Each sample yielded at least 3 million CDR3-containing paired-end reads. All of the RNA was converted into first-strand cDNA using the Mint cDNA synthesis kit, with a TRBC-specific oligonucleotide serving as the primer. After uracil-DNA glycosylase treatment, a first 18-cycle PCR used universal primers M1SS and BC2_uni_R on all cDNA. As for how the authors treated the data: For normalization, 1 million high-quality reads, each with a distinct molecular identifier, were randomly selected from each sample. Instead of being binned into consensus sequences, reads that shared molecular identifiers were thrown out. MiTCR, run with a Q25 quality threshold and the strictest error-elimination algorithm, handled CDR3 identification, clonotype clustering and error correction. A nonparametric unseen species model with Euler transformation was used to estimate lower-bound total TCR beta diversity. TCRdb reprocessing: public reads trimmed at Q25 with fastp, clones called with MiXCR, in-frame beta chains kept. Identical CDR3 proteins give one entry, which carries the most common genes and DNA. In this record, the V and J calls reflect TCRdb's handling and not the investigators' own analysis. The sample data list around 1,800,000 distinct CDR3 sequences, and about 39% of these were observed just once. The ten top clones hold 20% to 25% of the sample.

In regard to this clonotype: The antigen it recognizes is unknown. No much larger clone is present one base from it, and per-base qualities are unavailable.

Findings and caveats that apply to the study as a whole: Observed TCR beta diversity correlated strongly with the percentage of naive T cells measured by flow cytometry. Because profiling used bulk unsorted PBMCs, naive and antigen-experienced compartments could not be compared conclusively. The CMV infection status of donors was not known, potentially confounding age-related changes in expanded clonotypes. Observed TCR beta diversity per million T cells fell roughly linearly with age, and a significant reduction was already apparent by age approximately 41. Compared with the aged group, the long-lived group had more naive CD4+ T cells, fewer expanded clones and increased TCR diversity, suggesting age selection. Estimates of total diversity based on one million sequenced T cells were considered lower bounds and underestimates.

Systemically healthy Caucasian individuals from Russia, approximately 39 in total and aged about 6 to 90 years, were included as donors. Around 10 milliliters of peripheral blood were collected from each donor into EDTA-treated Vacutainer tubes. Ficoll-Paque density-gradient centrifugation was used to isolate PBMCs, with at least 7 million per sample. Trizol reagent was used to extract total RNA from PBMCs, with at least 5 micrograms per sample. For every donor, flow cytometry on a PBMC aliquot measured the percentage of naive CD45RAhigh/CD27high T cells. The receptor comes from a human donor in good health. Sequencing was carried out using blood.

CDR3 loop: CASRLYRLTEAFF. In nucleotides, the sequence is TGTGCCAGCAGACTATACAGGTTAACTGAAGCTTTCTTT. This sequence uses TRBV28 and TRBJ1-1, with a weak D call of TRBD1 (5 bases match). Counted from cysteine to phenylalanine, this CDR3 has 13 amino acids. Here the CDR3 DNA is all that survives: 39 bases in frame from base 1. Reading the germline V gene gives CDR1 MDHEN and CDR2 SYDVKM. Relative to germline, V is 6 bases shorter and J is 5 bases shorter, with 13 bases between their ends.